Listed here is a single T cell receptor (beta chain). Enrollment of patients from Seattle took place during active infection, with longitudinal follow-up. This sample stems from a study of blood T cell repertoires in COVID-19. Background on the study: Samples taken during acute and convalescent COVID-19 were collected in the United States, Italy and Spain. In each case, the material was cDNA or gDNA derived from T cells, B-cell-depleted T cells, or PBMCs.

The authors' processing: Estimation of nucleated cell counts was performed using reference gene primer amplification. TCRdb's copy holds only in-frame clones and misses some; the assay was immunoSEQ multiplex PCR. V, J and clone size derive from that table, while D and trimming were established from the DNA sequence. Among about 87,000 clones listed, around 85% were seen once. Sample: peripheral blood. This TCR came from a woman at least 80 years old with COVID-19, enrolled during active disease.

The CDR3 protein is CASSSWGRGETQYF. In DNA form, the CDR3 reads TGTGCCAGCAGTTCTTGGGGAAGGGGCGAGACCCAGTACTTC. The chain carries TRBV27 and TRBJ2-5; possibly TRBD1 for D (5 bases). Germline assignment: CDR1 MNHEY and CDR2 SMNVEV (reference sequence). Trimming cost V 4 bases and J 5 bases, with 14 bases left between them. The CDR3 length is 14 residues.